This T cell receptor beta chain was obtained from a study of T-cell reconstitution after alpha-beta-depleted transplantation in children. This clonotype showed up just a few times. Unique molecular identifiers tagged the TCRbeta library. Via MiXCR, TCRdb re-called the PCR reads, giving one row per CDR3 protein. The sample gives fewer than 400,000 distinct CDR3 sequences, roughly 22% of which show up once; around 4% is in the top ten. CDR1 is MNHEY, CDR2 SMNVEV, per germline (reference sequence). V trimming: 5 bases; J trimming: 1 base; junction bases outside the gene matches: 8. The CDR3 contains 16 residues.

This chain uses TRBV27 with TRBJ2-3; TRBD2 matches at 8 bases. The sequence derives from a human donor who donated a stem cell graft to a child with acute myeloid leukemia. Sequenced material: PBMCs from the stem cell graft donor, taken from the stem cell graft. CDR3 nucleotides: TGTGCCAGCAGTCCCATACTAGCGGTGGGCACAGATACGCAGTATTTT. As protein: CASSPILAVGTDTQYF.